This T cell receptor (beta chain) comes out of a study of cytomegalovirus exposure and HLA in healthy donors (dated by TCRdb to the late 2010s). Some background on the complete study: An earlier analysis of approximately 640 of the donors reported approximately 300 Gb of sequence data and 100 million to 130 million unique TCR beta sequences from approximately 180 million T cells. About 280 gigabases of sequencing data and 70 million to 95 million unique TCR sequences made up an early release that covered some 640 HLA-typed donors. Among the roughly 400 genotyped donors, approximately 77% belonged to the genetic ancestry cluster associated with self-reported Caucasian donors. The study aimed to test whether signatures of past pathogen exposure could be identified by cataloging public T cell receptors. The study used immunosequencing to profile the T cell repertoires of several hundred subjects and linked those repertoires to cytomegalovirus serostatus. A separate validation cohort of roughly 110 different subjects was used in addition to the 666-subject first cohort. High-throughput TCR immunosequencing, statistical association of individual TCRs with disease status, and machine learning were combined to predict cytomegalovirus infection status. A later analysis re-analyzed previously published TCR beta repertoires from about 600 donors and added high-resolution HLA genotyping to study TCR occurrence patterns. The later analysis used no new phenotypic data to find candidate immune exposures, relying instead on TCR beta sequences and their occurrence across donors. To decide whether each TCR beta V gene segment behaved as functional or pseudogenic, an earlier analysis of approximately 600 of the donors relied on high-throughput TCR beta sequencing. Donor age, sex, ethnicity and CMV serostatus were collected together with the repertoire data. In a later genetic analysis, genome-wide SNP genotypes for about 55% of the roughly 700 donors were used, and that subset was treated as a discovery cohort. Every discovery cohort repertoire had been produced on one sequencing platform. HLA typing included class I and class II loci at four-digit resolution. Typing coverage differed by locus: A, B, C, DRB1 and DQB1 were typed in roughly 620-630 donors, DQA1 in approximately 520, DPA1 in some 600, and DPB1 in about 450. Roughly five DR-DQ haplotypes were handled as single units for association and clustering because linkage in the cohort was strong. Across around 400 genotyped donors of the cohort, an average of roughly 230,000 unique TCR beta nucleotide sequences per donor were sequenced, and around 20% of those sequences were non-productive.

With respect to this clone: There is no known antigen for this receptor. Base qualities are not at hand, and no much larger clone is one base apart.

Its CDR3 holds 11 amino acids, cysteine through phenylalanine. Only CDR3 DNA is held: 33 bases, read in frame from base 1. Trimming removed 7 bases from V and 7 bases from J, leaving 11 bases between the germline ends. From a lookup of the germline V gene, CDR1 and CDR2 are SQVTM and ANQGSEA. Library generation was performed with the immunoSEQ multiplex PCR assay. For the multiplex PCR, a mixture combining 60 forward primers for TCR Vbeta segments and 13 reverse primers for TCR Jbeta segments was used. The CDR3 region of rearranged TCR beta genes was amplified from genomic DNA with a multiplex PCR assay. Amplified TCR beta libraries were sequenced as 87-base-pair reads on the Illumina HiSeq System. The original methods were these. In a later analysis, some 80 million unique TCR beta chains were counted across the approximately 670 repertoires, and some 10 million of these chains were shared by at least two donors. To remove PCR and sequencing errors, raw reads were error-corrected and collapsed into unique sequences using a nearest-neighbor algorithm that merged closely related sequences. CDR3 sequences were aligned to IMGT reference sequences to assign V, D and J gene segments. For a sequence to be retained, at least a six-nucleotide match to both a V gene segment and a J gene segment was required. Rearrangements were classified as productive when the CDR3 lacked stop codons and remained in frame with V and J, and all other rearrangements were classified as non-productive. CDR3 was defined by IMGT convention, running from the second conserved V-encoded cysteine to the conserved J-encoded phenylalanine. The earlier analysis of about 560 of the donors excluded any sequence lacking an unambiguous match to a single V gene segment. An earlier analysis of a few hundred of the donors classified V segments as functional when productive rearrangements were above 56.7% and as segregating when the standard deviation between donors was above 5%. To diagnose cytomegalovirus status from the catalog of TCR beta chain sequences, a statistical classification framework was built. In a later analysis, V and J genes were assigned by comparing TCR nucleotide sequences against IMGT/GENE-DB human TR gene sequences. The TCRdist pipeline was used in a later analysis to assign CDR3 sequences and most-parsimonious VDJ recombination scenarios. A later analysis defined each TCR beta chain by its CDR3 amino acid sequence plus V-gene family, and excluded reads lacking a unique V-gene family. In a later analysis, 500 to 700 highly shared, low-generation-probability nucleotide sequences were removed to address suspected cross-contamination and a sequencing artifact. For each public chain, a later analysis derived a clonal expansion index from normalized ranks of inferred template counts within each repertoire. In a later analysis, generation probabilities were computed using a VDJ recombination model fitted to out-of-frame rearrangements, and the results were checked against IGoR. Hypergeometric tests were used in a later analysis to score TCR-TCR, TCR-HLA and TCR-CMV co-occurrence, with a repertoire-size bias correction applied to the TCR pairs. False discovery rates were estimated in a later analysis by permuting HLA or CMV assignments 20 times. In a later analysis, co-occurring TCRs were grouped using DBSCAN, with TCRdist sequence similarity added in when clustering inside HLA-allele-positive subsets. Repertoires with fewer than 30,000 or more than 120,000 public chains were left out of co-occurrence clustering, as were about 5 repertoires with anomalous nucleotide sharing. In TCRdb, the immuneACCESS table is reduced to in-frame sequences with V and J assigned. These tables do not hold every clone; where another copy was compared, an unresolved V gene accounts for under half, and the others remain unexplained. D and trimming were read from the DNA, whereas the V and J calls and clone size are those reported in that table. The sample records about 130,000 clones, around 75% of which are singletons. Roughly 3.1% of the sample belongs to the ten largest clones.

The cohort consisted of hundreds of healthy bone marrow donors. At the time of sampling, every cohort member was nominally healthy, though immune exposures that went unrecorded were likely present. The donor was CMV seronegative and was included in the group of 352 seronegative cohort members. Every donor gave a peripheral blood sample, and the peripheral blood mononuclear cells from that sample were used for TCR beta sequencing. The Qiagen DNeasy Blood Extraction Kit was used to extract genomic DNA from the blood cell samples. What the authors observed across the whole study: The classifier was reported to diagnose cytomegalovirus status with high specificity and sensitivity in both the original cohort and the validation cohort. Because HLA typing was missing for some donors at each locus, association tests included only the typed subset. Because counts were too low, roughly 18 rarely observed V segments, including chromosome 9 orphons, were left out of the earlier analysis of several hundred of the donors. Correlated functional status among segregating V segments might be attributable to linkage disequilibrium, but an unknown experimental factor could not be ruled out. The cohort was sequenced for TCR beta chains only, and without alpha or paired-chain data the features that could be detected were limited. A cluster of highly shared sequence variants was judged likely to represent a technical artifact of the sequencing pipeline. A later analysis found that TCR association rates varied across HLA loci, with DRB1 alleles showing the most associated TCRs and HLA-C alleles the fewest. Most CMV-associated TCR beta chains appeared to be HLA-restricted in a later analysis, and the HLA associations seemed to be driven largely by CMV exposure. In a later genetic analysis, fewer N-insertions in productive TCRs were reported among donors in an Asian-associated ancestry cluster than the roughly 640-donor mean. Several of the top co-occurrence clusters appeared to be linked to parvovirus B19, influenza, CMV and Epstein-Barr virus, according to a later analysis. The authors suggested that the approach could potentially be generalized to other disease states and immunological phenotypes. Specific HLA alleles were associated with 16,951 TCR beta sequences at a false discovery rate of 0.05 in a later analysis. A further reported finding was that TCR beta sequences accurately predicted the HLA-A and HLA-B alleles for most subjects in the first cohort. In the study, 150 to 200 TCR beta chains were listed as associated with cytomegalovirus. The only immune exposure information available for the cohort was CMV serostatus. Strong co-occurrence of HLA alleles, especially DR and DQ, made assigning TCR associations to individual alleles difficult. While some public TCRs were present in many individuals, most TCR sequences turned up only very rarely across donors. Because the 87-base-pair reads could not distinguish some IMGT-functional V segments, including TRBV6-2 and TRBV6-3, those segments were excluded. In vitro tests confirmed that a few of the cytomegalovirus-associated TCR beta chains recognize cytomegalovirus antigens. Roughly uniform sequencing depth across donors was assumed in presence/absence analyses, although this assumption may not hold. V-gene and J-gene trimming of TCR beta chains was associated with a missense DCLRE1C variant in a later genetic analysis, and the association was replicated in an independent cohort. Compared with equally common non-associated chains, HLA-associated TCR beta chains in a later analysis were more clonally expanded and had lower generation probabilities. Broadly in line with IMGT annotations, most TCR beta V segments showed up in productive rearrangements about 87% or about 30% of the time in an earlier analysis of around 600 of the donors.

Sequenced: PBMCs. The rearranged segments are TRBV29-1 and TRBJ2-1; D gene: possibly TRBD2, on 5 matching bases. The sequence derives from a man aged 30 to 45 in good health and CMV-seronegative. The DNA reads TGCAGCGGAGGAGGTGGAAATGAGCAGTTCTTC. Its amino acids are CSGGGGNEQFF.